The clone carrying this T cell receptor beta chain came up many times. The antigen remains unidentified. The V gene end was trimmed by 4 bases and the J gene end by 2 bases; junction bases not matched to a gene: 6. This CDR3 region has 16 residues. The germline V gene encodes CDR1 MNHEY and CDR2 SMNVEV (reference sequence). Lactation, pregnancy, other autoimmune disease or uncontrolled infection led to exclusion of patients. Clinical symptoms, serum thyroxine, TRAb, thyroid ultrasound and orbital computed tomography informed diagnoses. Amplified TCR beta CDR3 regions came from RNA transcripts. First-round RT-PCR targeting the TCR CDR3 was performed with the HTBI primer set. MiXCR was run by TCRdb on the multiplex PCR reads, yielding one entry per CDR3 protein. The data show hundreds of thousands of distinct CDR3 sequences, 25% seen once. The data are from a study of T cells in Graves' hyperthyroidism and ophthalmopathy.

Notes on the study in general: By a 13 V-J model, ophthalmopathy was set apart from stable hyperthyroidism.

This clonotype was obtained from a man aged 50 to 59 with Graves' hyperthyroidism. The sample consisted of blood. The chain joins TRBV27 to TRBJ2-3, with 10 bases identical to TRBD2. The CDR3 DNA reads TGTGCCAGCAGTTCGCGGACTAGCGGTCACACAGATACGCAGTATTTT. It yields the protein CASSSRTSGHTDTQYF.